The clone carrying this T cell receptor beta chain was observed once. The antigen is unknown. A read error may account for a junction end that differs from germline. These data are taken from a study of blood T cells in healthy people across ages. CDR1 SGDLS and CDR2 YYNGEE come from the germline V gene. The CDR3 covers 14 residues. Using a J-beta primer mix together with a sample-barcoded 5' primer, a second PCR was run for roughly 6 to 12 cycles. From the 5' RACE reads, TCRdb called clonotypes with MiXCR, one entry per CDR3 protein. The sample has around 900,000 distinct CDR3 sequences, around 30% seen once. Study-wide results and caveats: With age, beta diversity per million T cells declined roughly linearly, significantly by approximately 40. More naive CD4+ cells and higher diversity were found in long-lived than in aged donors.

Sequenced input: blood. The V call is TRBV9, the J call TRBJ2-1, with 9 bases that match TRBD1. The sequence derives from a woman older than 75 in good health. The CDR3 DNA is TGTGCCAGTTCTCTGACAGGGGGATACAATGGGCAGTTCTTC. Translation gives CASSLTGGYNGQFF.